One sample yielded the 20 T cell receptor beta chains listed below, sequenced in a study of neurological immune-mediated disorders. TCRdb re-analysed the 5' RACE reads in MiXCR, keeping a single row per CDR3 protein. The data contain around 130,000 distinct CDR3 sequences, about 3.2% of them singletons. The material sequenced was PBMCs. These receptors originate from a woman under 40 with multiple sclerosis.

This clonotype was counted at least ten times. V usage is TRBV20-1 and J usage is TRBJ2-3; 9 nucleotides line up with TRBD1. With V trimmed by 0 bases and J by 3 bases, 4 bases remained unmatched. CDR3 length: 15 amino acids. Germline CDR1 and CDR2: DFQATT and SNEGSKA (reference sequence). The CDR3 region is CSARDLGQGTDTQYF. The CDR3, as DNA: TGCAGTGCTAGAGATCTGGGACAGGGAACAGATACGCAGTATTTT.

This clonotype was counted at least ten times. V usage is TRBV12-3 or TRBV12-4 and J usage is TRBJ1-5, with a weak D call TRBD1 (5 bases). V was clipped by 5 bases and J by 5 bases, with 10 bases between them. The CDR3 is 13 amino acids. This CDR3 reads CASSHGTYQPQHF. CDR3 coding DNA: TGTGCCAGCAGTCACGGGACTTATCAGCCCCAGCATTTT.

This clonotype was counted many times. The V and J genes are TRBV12-3 or TRBV12-4 and TRBJ2-1; TRBD2 aligns across 14 bases. V trimming: 4 bases; J trimming: 3 bases; junction bases outside the gene matches: 5. CDR3 length: 17 residues. The CDR3 loop is CASSSRTSGGFYNEQFF. DNA for the CDR3: TGTGCCAGCAGTTCGAGGACTAGCGGGGGGTTCTACAATGAGCAGTTCTTC.

V is TRBV7-6 and J is TRBJ2-7; possibly TRBD1 for D (5 bases). V was trimmed by 5 bases and J by 3 bases, leaving 17 bases between them. The CDR3 totals 15 residues. Germline CDR1 reads SGHVS; CDR2 reads FNYEAQ. Written as DNA, the CDR3 is TGTGCCAGCAGCCCGTCCCAGGGTTCTGTCTACGAGCAGTACTTC. This gives the protein CASSPSQGSVYEQYF. The variable domain in full, completed from reference TRBV7-6 and TRBJ2-7, reads GAGVSQSPRYKVTKRGQDVALRCDPISGHVSLYWYRQALGQGPEFLTYFNYEAQQDKSGLPNDRFSAERPEGSISTLTIQRTEQRDSAMYRCASSPSQGSVYEQYFGPGTRLTVT.

This clonotype was counted many times. J is TRBJ2-1 and V is TRBV13, with D hard to call. The CDR3 has 15 residues. Germline CDR1 PRHDT, CDR2 FYEKMQ (reference sequence). The V and J ends lost 1 base and 2 bases respectively, with 9 bases between them. The CDR3 DNA reads as TGTGCCAGCAGCTTAGAGGAAACTACCTACAATGAGCAGTTCTTC. This encodes CASSLEETTYNEQFF.

At least ten counts were recorded for this clonotype. The rearrangement uses TRBV20-1 and TRBJ1-1, with D tentatively TRBD1 (5 bases). Germline V gene data show CDR1 as DFQATT and CDR2 as SNEGSKA (reference sequence). The CDR3 contains 18 residues. V was clipped by 1 base and J by 5 bases, with 26 bases between them. DNA for the CDR3: TGCAGTGCTAGAGTCTTTTCCGGGACGTCTTCCCGGAAAACTGAAGCTTTCTTT. Its protein is CSARVFSGTSSRKTEAFF.

This clonotype was seen ten or more times. The chain employs TRBV20-1 and TRBJ1-1; no reliable D call. The germline V gene encodes CDR1 DFQATT and CDR2 SNEGSKA (reference sequence). V was trimmed by 3 bases and J by 1 base, leaving 9 bases between them. This CDR3 region has 13 residues. The CDR3 reads CSASAGPNTEAFF. The CDR3 DNA sequence: TGCAGTGCTAGTGCAGGACCGAACACTGAAGCTTTCTTT.

This clonotype was seen repeatedly, ten times or more. The gene calls are TRBV20-1 and TRBJ1-2; D is possibly TRBD1 (6 bases). Germline CDR1 and CDR2: DFQATT and SNEGSKA (reference sequence). Trimming took 2 bases from V and 5 from J, leaving 12 bases between them. The CDR3 sequence is 13 residues long. As DNA, the CDR3 is TGCAGTGCTAGACCAGGGGTTGGGTATGGCTACACCTTC. Translated, it gives CSARPGVGYGYTF.

This clonotype was observed at least ten times. The chain uses TRBV3-1 and TRBJ2-5; no definite D call. Germline V gives CDR1 LGHDT, CDR2 YNNKEL (reference sequence). The CDR3 consists of 16 residues. Trimming stripped 1 base from V and 5 bases from J, with 17 bases between. The CDR3 reads CASSQAALVWGETQYF. Here the CDR3 DNA reads TGTGCCAGCAGCCAAGCCGCGTTAGTCTGGGGTGAGACCCAGTACTTC.

V is TRBV6-1 and J is TRBJ2-3, with 15 bases matching TRBD2. V lost 6 bases to trimming and J lost 0 bases; unmatched junction nucleotides: 4. The germline V gene has CDR1 MNHNS and CDR2 SASEGT. This CDR3 spans 17 amino acids. CDR3 nucleotide sequence: TGTGCCAGCAGAGGACTAGCGGGGGGGGTTAGCACAGATACGCAGTATTTT. This encodes CASRGLAGGVSTDTQYF.

At least ten counts were recorded for this clonotype. V is TRBV5-1 and J is TRBJ1-2; 9 nucleotides match TRBD1. The length of the CDR3 is 14 residues. V gave up 4 bases and J gave up 4 bases; unmatched junction bases: 5. The germline V gene encodes CDR1 SGHRS and CDR2 YFSETQ. The CDR3 reads CASSRDRDIYGYTF. The CDR3 nucleotides read TGCGCCAGCAGCCGGGACAGGGACATCTATGGCTACACCTTC.

This clonotype was seen many times. The V call is TRBV27, the J call TRBJ2-5; 7 positions agree with TRBD2. Trimming cost V 5 bases and J 5 bases; bases outside gene matches: 8. The CDR3 is 14 residues long. The germline V gene encodes CDR1 MNHEY and CDR2 SMNVEV (reference sequence). As DNA, the CDR3 is TGTGCCAGCAGTCGCGGGAGAGAGGGGGAGACCCAGTACTTC. This encodes CASSRGREGETQYF.

This clonotype was seen at least ten times. This chain uses TRBV12-3 or TRBV12-4 with TRBJ1-3, with D unresolved. This CDR3 contains 12 residues. V was trimmed by 2 bases and J by 7 bases, leaving 6 bases between them. The CDR3 region is CASSLMVNTIYF. The CDR3 bases are TGTGCCAGCAGTTTAATGGTTAACACCATATATTTT.

This clonotype was seen repeatedly, ten times or more. The V and J genes are TRBV4-3 and TRBJ2-1; TRBD2 matches at 10 bases. CDR3 size: 16 residues. Germline CDR1 reads LGHNA; CDR2 reads YSLEER. J lost 2 bases, V lost 3 bases, and 4 bases had no gene match. The DNA for the CDR3 is TGCGCCAGCAGCCACTCCCTAGCGGGAGCCTACAATGAGCAGTTCTTC. It specifies CASSHSLAGAYNEQFF.

This clonotype has ten or more counts. The rearrangement joins TRBV7-7 to TRBJ2-1, with 10 bases that match TRBD1. Germline assignment: CDR1 SSHAT and CDR2 FNYEAQ (reference sequence). Trimming took 3 bases from V and 5 from J; bases not matched to a gene: 1. CDR3 size: 14 residues. CDR3 loop: CASSLGTGDNEQFF. CDR3 DNA sequence: TGTGCCAGCAGCTTGGGGACAGGGGACAATGAGCAGTTCTTC.

This clonotype was observed at least ten times. J is TRBJ1-4 and V is TRBV9, with no clear D. The V gene lost 0 bases and the J gene lost 8 bases, with 11 bases spanning the gap. The length of the CDR3 is 14 residues. Germline V CDR1 and CDR2: SGDLS, YYNGEE. The CDR3 coding sequence is TGTGCCAGCAGCGTAGCCCTCATGGGGGAAAAACTGTTTTTT. Translated, it gives CASSVALMGEKLFF. The full variable domain, completed using reference TRBV9 and TRBJ1-4, is DSGVTQTPKHLITATGQRVTLRCSPRSGDLSVYWYQQSLDQGLQFLIQYYNGEERAKGNILERFSAQQFPDLHSELNLSSLELGDSALYFCASSVALMGEKLFFGSGTQLSVL.

This clonotype was detected many times. This chain uses TRBV7-9 with TRBJ1-5, with a weak D call TRBD1 (6 bases). Germline loops: CDR1 SEHNR, CDR2 FQNEAQ (reference sequence). The CDR3 is made up of 15 amino acids. V was shortened by 3 bases and J by 2 bases, with 11 bases between the two germline ends. The DNA for the CDR3 is TGTGCCAGCAGCTTCGGCAGGGGAGGCAATCAGCCCCAGCATTTT. Protein product: CASSFGRGGNQPQHF.

This clonotype came up many times. This rearrangement joins TRBV20-1 to TRBJ1-2, with 10 bases aligning to TRBD1. With V trimmed by 3 bases and J by 6 bases, 7 bases remained unmatched. Germline loops: CDR1 DFQATT, CDR2 SNEGSKA (reference sequence). The CDR3 runs 14 residues. CDR3 DNA sequence: TGCAGTGCTAGGGGGACAGGGGACAACAATGGCTACACCTTC. As protein: CSARGTGDNNGYTF.

This clonotype has a count of ten or more. The CDR3 protein is CASSLGLAGPPLRQYF. CDR3 DNA: TGTGCCAGCAGTCTGGGACTAGCGGGACCGCCCTTGAGGCAGTATTTT. The gene calls are TRBV6-5 and TRBJ2-3, with 13 bases identical to TRBD2. The CDR3 loop spans 16 amino acids. Germline assignment: CDR1 MNHEY and CDR2 SVGAGI. J was trimmed by 11 bases and V by 5 bases; bases with no gene match: 13.

The sample holds many counts of this clonotype. This chain joins TRBV5-6 and TRBJ2-1; a weak D match, TRBD2 (6 bases). CDR1 is SGHDT, CDR2 YYEEEE, per germline. This CDR3 has 13 amino acids. V shed 3 bases and J shed 7 bases, with 11 bases lying between them. This CDR3 reads CASSWGVGNEQFF. Written as DNA, the CDR3 is TGTGCCAGCAGCTGGGGGGTGGGGAATGAGCAGTTCTTC.